These 15 T cell receptor beta chains were all obtained from the same sample, sequenced in a study of T-cell reconstitution after alpha-beta-depleted transplantation in children (dated by TCRdb to about 2016). The treatment or condition tag for this specimen amounts to: allogeneic hematopoietic cell transplantation with graft depleted of TCRalphabeta T cells and CD19 B cells. Preparation of the library involved PCR. The sequencing machine was an Illumina HiSeq 2500. TCR libraries were prepared with molecular barcoding, using unique molecular identifiers to normalize TCRbeta repertoire quantification. TCRdb took the public reads, trimmed them with fastp at Q25, ran MiXCR for clone calling and kept in-frame beta chains. Entries are consolidated by CDR3 protein sequence, retaining the most common genes and DNA. The sample has about 590,000 distinct CDR3 sequences on record, about an eighth of them singletons. Around 2.2% of the sample is held by the ten biggest clonotypes.

The sequences come from PBMCs, mostly from graft donor cells, collected 360 days after TCRalphabeta/CD19-depleted stem cell transplant. All receptors come from a male patient younger than 18 who had a stem cell transplant for acute myeloid leukemia, so the T cells may come from the graft donor.

This clonotype was picked up a small number of times. CDR3 residues: CASSANIAGGYEQYF. CDR3 in DNA: TGTGCCAGCAGCGCTAATATAGCGGGAGGGTACGAGCAGTACTTC. The rearrangement links TRBV9 to TRBJ2-7; 11 nucleotides line up with TRBD2. Germline CDR1 is SGDLS and CDR2 is YYNGEE. This CDR3 region has 15 residues. V gave up 3 bases and J gave up 4 bases; unmatched junction bases: 6.

This chain uses TRBV6-2 or TRBV6-3 with TRBJ2-6, with D possibly being TRBD1 or TRBD2 (5 bases each). CDR3 length: 15 residues. V was shortened by 3 bases and J by 10 bases, with 16 bases between the two germline ends. CDR1 and CDR2 from the germline V gene are MNHEY and SVGEGT. The CDR3 nucleotides are TGTGCCAGCAGTTATGGCCTCGGGACCGCAAACGTCCTGACTTTC. Protein product: CASSYGLGTANVLTF.

This clonotype was observed a handful of times. CDR3 in DNA: TGTGCCAGCGGACAGGAGTACGAGCAGTACTTC. This sequence encodes CASGQEYEQYF. This chain links TRBV28 with TRBJ2-7; 7 bases fit TRBD1. This CDR3 spans 11 amino acids. From germline, CDR1 is MDHEN and CDR2 SYDVKM. Trimming removed 8 bases from V and 4 bases from J; junction bases left unmatched: 2.

This chain connects TRBV6-5 to TRBJ2-1, with 7 bases matching TRBD2. This CDR3 region has 17 residues. The V gene's germline CDR1 is MNHEY and CDR2 SVGAGI. V was clipped by 3 bases and J by 0 bases; unmatched bases: 8. The CDR3 DNA reads TGTGCCAGCAGTTATCCCCAAGCGGGACGCTCCTACAATGAGCAGTTCTTC. Translating it yields CASSYPQAGRSYNEQFF.

This clonotype was seen a handful of times. The gene calls are TRBV6-1 and TRBJ2-2; D ambiguous. The CDR3 consists of 16 residues. Germline lookup yields CDR1 MNHNS and CDR2 SASEGT. V lost 8 bases, J lost 3 bases, and 19 bases lay in between. CDR3 coding DNA: TGTGCCAGCCACTCGATCGCGACCCGCGACACCGGGGAGCTGTTTTTT. Its translation: CASHSIATRDTGELFF.

This chain uses TRBV7-8 with TRBJ2-7; D gene unclear. CDR3 length: 13 amino acids. Trimming took off 2 bases at V and 6 bases at J, with 11 bases between the two ends. Germline CDR1 is SGHVS and CDR2 is FQNEAQ. In DNA form, the CDR3 reads TGTGCCAGCAGCTTATACGTTGCTACCGAGCAGTACTTC. Its translation: CASSLYVATEQYF.

The chain is built from TRBV18 and TRBJ2-1; 10 bases align to TRBD2. Germline CDR1 KGHSH, CDR2 LQKENI. The CDR3 runs 18 residues. Unmatched junction bases numbered 17, after V lost 4 bases and J lost 8 bases. CDR3: CASSLLPLAGVREDEQFF. The CDR3 DNA sequence: TGTGCCAGCTCACTTCTACCCCTAGCGGGAGTAAGGGAGGATGAGCAGTTCTTC.

This clonotype was found many times. The chain recombines TRBV24-1 with TRBJ2-7, with TRBD2 identical over 11 bases. The CDR3 spans 16 residues. J lost 5 bases, V lost 4 bases, and 9 bases had no gene match. The germline gives CDR1 KGHDR, CDR2 SFDVKD. DNA for the CDR3: TGTGCCACCAGTGAATCGGGACTAGCGGCCCTCCACGAGCAGTACTTC. Translation gives CATSESGLAALHEQYF.

The rearrangement joins TRBV18 to TRBJ1-5; D gene uncertain. CDR1 is KGHSH and CDR2 is LQKENI in the germline V gene. Trimming took off 3 bases at V and 6 bases at J, with 12 bases between the two ends. This CDR3 is built from 14 residues. CDR3 sequence reads: CASSPSRMGQPQHF. CDR3 coding DNA: TGTGCCAGCTCACCCTCCAGGATGGGTCAGCCCCAGCATTTT.

This clonotype was recorded at least ten times. This rearrangement joins TRBV12-3 or TRBV12-4 to TRBJ2-1; no firm D call. CDR3 length: 14 residues. The V end lost 3 bases, the J end lost 10 bases, and 16 bases lay between the germline ends. The CDR3 is CASSFSGGHREQFF. CDR3 bases: TGTGCCAGCAGTTTTTCAGGCGGCCATCGAGAGCAGTTCTTC.

The V gene is TRBV13, the J gene TRBJ2-5; D unclear. CDR3 length equals 13 residues. V shed 5 bases and J shed 3 bases, with 10 bases lying between them. Germline loops: CDR1 PRHDT, CDR2 FYEKMQ (reference sequence). The CDR3 nucleotides read TGTGCCAGCAGCCCTCGGAACAAAGAGACCCAGTACTTC. This codes for CASSPRNKETQYF. The full variable domain, with the rest looked up from reference TRBV13 and TRBJ2-5, is AAGVIQSPRHLIKEKRETATLKCYPIPRHDTVYWYQQGPGQDPQFLISFYEKMQSDKGSIPDRFSAQQFSDYHSELNMSSLELGDSALYFCASSPRNKETQYFGPGTRLLVL.

This clonotype has just a few counts. J is TRBJ2-1 and V is TRBV7-3, with D possibly matching TRBD2 (6 bases). This CDR3 has 15 amino acids. CDR1 is SGHTA and CDR2 is FQGTGA in the germline V gene. The V and J ends lost 5 bases and 2 bases respectively, with 13 bases between them. The CDR3 DNA sequence: TGTGCCAGCAGCCCATCGACTAGGGCCTACAATGAGCAGTTCTTC. The encoded protein is CASSPSTRAYNEQFF.

This sequence joins TRBV21-1 and TRBJ2-6. TRBV21-1 represents a pseudogene. The CDR3 length is 15 residues. As DNA, the CDR3 is TGTGCCAGCAGCAAACAGCCCTCTGGGGCCAACGTCCTGACTTTC. It yields the protein CASSKQPSGANVLTF.

This clonotype has a count of ten or more. The chain uses TRBV20-1 and TRBJ2-3; 15 bases fit TRBD2. Per germline, CDR1 DFQATT and CDR2 SNEGSKA (reference sequence). The trim removed 4 bases at V and 4 bases at J, leaving 12 bases unmatched. The CDR3 contains 18 residues. In DNA form, the CDR3 reads TGCAGTGCTACAATAGGACTAGCGGGAGGGTCGGGCCCAGATACGCAGTATTTT. As protein: CSATIGLAGGSGPDTQYF.

This clonotype was seen only a few times. This sequence joins TRBV20-1 and TRBJ2-1, with 10 bases that match TRBD1. Germline V gives CDR1 DFQATT, CDR2 SNEGSKA (reference sequence). V dropped 5 bases and J dropped 7; count of bases not matched to a gene: 8. This CDR3 region has 14 residues. DNA of the CDR3: TGCAGTGCTCAACGACAGGGGGCTGGAAATGAGCAGTTCTTC. This translates into CSAQRQGAGNEQFF.